The sequence of this TCR beta chain was determined in a study of tumor-infiltrating lymphocytes in primary liver carcinoma. Study-wide results and caveats: The 250 largest clones made up significantly more of tumor than blood repertoires (p = 0.039). Pairs comparing tumor with adjacent tissue or blood overlapped less than pairs drawn from tumor regions.

Production of TCR beta cDNA used 500 ng total RNA together with a constant-region primer. Three nested multiplex PCR rounds of slightly modified ARM-PCR generated TCR beta libraries. In the first two PCR rounds, TRBV1-TRBV30 forward primers were paired with a C-beta reverse primer, and each round lasted approximately 10 cycles. A single record per CDR3 protein comes from TCRdb applying MiXCR to the multiplex PCR reads. The profile shows nearly 45,000 distinct CDR3 sequences, approximately 73% of them singletons. Co-extracted RNA and DNA came from 20-30 mg of unsorted bulk tissue. Tumors were each sampled at five separate regions. There were over 80% viable tumor cells in every single sample of tumor. This CDR3 has 14 amino acids. CDR1 and CDR2 from the germline V gene are MNHEY and SVGAGI. V was pared by 10 bases and J by 4 bases, with 20 bases between. About this clonotype: What it binds is not known.

V gene TRBV6-5 combines with J gene TRBJ2-7; TRBD1 is a possible D gene (6 bases). The sequence was obtained from a man aged 40-55 years with primary liver carcinoma and hepatitis B virus infection. Sequences were obtained from liver tumor tissue from sampling region 2. Subset defined: tumor region T2, inferior pole. DNA of the CDR3: TGTGCCAACAGCGCGGCAGGGGACGAGTACGAGCAGTACTTC. It codes for CANSAAGDEYEQYF.